This TCR beta chain was captured in a study of T cell responses to AZD1222 COVID-19 vaccine. Whole-study findings and limits: No repertoire was sampled before or during the peak T cell response, only after it. Close to half of spike-specific TCRs reportedly recognize unmutated variant regions. Only 5 or 6 people who got AZD1222 tested seropositive at baseline.

About this clone itself: Antigen: not known.

The germline V gene has CDR1 MDHEN and CDR2 SYDVKM. The CDR3 length is 11 residues. Deletions cut 6 bases from V and 5 bases from J, with 5 bases between. Some clones are missing from TCRdb's copy, which holds only in-frame ones; the method was immunoSEQ multiplex PCR. The sample lists 83,000 or so clones; approximately 90% were seen once. The chain is built from TRBV28 and TRBJ1-5; no definite D call. This TCR was sampled from an adult who received the AZD1222 COVID-19 vaccine. The sample consisted of peripheral blood, taken 28 days after the second AZD1222 dose. The CDR3 here is CASSTYQPQHF. The CDR3 nucleotides read TGTGCCAGCAGCACATATCAGCCCCAGCATTTT.